The sequence of this T cell receptor beta chain was determined in a study of identical twins. This clonotype showed up many times. In TCRdb, the 5' RACE reads were re-called with MiXCR into one record per CDR3 protein. The sample contains about 100,000 distinct CDR3 sequences, 4.5% to 6.5% of which appear only once. Germline values: CDR1 SQVTM, CDR2 ANQGSEA. This CDR3 comprises 13 residues. Trimming cost V 7 bases and J 0 bases; bases outside gene matches: 5. V gene TRBV29-1 combines with J gene TRBJ2-5, with TRBD2 identical over 7 bases. What was sequenced was memory T cells sorted from blood. The sequence was collected from a woman aged 45-65 years in good health. The CDR3 sequence is CSGKLAHQETQYF. CDR3 sequence (DNA): TGCAGCGGCAAACTAGCGCACCAAGAGACCCAGTACTTC.